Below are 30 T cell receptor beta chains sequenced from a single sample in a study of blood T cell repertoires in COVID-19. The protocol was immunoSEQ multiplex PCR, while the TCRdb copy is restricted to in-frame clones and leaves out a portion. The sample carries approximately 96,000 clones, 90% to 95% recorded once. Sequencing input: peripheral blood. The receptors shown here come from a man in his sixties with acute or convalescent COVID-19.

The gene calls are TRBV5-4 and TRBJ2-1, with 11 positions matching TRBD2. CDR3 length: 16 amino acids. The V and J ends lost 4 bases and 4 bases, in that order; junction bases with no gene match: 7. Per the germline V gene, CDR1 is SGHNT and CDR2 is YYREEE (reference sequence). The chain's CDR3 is CASSAPLAGEYNEQFF. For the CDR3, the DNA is TGTGCCAGCAGCGCCCCACTAGCGGGGGAATACAATGAGCAGTTCTTC.

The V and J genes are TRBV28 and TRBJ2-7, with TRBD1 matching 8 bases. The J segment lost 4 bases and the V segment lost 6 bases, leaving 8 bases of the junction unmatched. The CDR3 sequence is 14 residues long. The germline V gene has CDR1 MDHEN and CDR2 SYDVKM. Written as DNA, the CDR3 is TGTGCCAGCAGCTCCATCAGGGGGCTGTACGAGCAGTACTTC. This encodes CASSSIRGLYEQYF.

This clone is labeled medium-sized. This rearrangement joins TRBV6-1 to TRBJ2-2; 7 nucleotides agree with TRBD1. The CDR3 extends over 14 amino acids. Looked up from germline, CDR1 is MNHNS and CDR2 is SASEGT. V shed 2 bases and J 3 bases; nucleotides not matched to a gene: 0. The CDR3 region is CASSEQGDTGELFF. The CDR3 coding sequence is TGTGCCAGCAGTGAACAGGGGGACACCGGGGAGCTGTTTTTT.

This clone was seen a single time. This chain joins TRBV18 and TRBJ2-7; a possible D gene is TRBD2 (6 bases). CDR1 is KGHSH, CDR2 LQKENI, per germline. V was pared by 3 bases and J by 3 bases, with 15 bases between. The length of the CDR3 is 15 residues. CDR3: CASSPPGLGNYEQYF. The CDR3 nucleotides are TGTGCCAGCTCACCTCCGGGACTCGGTAACTACGAGCAGTACTTC.

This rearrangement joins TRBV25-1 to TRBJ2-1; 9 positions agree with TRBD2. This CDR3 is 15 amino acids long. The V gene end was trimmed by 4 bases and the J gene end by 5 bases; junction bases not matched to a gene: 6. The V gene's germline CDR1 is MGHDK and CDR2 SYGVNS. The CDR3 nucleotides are TGTGCCAGCAGTGCGAGCGGGAGGCCAAACAATGAGCAGTTCTTC. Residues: CASSASGRPNNEQFF.

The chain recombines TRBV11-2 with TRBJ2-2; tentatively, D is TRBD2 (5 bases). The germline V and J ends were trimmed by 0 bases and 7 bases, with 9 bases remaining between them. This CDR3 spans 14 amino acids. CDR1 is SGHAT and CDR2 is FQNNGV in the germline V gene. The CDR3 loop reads CASSLDSVVGELFF. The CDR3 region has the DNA TGTGCCAGCAGCTTAGATAGCGTGGTCGGGGAGCTGTTTTTT.

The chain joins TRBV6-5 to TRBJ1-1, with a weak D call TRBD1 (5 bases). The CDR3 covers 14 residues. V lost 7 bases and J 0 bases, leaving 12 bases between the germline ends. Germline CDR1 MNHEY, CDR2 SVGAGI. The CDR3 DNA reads TGTGCCAGCACGTTGACAGTAATGAACACTGAAGCTTTCTTT. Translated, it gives CASTLTVMNTEAFF.

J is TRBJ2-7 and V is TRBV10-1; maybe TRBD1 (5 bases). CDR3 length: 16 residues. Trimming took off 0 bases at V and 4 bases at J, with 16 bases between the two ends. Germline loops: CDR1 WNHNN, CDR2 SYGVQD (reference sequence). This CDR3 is CASSESLQGLSYEQYF. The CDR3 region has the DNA TGCGCCAGCAGTGAGTCTCTCCAGGGATTAAGTTACGAGCAGTACTTC.

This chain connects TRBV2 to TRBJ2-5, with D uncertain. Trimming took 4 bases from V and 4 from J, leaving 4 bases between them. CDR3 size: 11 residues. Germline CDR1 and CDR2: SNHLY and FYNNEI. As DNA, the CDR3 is TGTGCCAGCAGTGTGCGAGAGACCCAGTACTTC. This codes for CASSVRETQYF.

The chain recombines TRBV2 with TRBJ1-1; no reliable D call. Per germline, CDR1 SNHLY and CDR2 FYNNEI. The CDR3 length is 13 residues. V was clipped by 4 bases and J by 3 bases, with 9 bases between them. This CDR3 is CASSGEGDTEAFF. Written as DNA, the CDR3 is TGTGCCAGCAGTGGGGAGGGTGACACTGAAGCTTTCTTT.

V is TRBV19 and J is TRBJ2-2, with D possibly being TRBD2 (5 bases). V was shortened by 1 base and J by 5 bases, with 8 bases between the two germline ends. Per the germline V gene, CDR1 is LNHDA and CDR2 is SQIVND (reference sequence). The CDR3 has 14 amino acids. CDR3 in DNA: TGTGCCAGTAGTATAGGGACGGGGACCGGGGAGCTGTTTTTT. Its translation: CASSIGTGTGELFF.

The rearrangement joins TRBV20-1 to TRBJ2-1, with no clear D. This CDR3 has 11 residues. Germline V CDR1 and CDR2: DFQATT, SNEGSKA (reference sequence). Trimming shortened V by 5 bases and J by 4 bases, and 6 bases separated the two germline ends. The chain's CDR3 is CSAGIYNEQFF. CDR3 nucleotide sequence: TGCAGTGCTGGCATATACAATGAGCAGTTCTTC.

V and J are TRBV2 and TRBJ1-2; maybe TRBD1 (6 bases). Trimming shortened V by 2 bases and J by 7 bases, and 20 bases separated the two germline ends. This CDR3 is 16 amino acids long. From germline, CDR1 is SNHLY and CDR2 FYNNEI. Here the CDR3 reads CASSEYRGAGGSGYTF. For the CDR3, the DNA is TGTGCCAGCAGTGAATATCGGGGGGCAGGTGGCAGTGGCTACACCTTC.

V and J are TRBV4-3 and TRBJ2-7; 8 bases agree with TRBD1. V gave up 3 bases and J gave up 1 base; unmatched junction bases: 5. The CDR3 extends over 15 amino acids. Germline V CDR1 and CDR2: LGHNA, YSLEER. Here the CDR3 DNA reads TGCGCCAGCAGCCAGGGAACAGGGGGATCCTACGAGCAGTACTTC. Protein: CASSQGTGGSYEQYF.

The DNA of the CDR3 is TGTGCCAGCAGCCAAGATAATAGCGGAGGCACAGATACGCAGTATTTT. Translation gives CASSQDNSGGTDTQYF. The chain carries TRBV3-1 (or the pseudogene TRBV3-2) and TRBJ2-3; D is possibly TRBD2 (6 bases). The V end lost 0 bases, the J end lost 1 base, and 11 bases lay between the germline ends. CDR1 is LGHDT, CDR2 YNNKEL, per germline (reference sequence). This CDR3 comprises 16 residues.

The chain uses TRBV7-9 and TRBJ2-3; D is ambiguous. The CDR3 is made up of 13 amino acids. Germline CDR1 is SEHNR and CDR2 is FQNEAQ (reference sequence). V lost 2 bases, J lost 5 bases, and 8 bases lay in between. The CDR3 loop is CASSLSGKDTQYF. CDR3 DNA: TGTGCCAGCAGCTTATCGGGTAAAGATACGCAGTATTTT. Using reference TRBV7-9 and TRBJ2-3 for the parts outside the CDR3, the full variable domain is DTGVSQNPRHKITKRGQNVTFRCDPISEHNRLYWYRQTLGQGPEFLTYFQNEAQLEKSRLLSDRFSAERPKGSFSTLEIQRTEQGDSAMYLCASSLSGKDTQYFGPGTRLTVL.

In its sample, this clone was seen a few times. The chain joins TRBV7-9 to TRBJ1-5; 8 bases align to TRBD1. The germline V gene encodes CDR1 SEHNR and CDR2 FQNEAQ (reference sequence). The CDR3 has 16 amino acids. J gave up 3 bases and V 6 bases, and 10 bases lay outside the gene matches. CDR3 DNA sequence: TGTGCCAGCAGTCAGACAGGGGACGGGAACAATCAGCCCCAGCATTTT. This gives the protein CASSQTGDGNNQPQHF.

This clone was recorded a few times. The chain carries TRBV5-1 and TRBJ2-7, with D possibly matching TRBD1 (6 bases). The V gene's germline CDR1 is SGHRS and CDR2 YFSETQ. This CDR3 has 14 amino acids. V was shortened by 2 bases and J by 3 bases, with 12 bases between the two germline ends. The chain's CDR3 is CASSLTGLDYEQYF. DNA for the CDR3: TGCGCCAGCAGCTTAACAGGGCTCGACTACGAGCAGTACTTC.

DNA of the CDR3: TGTGCCAGCAGCAAAGTGGGCGGGAGGGCCTACAATGAGCAGTTCTTC. Translating it yields CASSKVGGRAYNEQFF. The chain joins TRBV21-1 to TRBJ2-1; TRBD2 is the table's D call and was not checked against the DNA. TRBV21-1 has pseudogene status. The CDR3 is 16 residues long.

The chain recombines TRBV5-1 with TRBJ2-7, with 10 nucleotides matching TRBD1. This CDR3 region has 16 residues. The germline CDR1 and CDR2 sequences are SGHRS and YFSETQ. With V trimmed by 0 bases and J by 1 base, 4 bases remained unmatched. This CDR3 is CASSLAAGQGSYEQYF. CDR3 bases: TGCGCCAGCAGCTTGGCCGCGGGACAGGGGTCCTACGAGCAGTACTTC.

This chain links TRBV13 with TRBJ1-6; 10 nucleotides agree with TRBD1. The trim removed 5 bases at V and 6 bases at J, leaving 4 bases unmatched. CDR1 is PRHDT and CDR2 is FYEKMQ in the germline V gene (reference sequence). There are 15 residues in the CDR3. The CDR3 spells CASSQRTGGNSPLHF. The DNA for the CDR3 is TGTGCCAGCAGCCAACGGACAGGGGGTAATTCACCCCTCCACTTT. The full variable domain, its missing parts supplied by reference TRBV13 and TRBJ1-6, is AAGVIQSPRHLIKEKRETATLKCYPIPRHDTVYWYQQGPGQDPQFLISFYEKMQSDKGSIPDRFSAQQFSDYHSELNMSSLELGDSALYFCASSQRTGGNSPLHFGNGTRLTVT.

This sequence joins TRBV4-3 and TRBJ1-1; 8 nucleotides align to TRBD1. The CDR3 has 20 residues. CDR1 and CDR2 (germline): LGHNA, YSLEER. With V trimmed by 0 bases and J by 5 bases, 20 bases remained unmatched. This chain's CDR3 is CASSQERRPPQGERGTEAFF. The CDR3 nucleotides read TGCGCCAGCAGCCAAGAAAGGCGCCCCCCACAGGGGGAGAGAGGAACTGAAGCTTTCTTT.

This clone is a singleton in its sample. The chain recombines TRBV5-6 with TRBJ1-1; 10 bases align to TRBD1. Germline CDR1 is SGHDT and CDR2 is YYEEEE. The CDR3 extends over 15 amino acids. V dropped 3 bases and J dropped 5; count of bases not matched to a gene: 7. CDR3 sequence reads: CASSWGGQGDTEAFF. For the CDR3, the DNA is TGTGCCAGCAGCTGGGGTGGACAGGGGGATACTGAAGCTTTCTTT.

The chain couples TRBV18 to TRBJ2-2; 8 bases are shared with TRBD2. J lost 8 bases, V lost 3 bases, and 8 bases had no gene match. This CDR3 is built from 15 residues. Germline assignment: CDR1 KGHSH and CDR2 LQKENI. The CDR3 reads CASSPSGTSIGELFF. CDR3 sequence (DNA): TGTGCCAGCTCACCCTCCGGGACTAGTATAGGGGAGCTGTTTTTT.

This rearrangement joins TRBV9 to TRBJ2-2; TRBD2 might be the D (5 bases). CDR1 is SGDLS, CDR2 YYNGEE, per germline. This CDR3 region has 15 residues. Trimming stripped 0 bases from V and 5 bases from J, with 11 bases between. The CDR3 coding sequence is TGTGCCAGCAGCGTAGCCGGGATCGGGACCGGGGAGCTGTTTTTT. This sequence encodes CASSVAGIGTGELFF.

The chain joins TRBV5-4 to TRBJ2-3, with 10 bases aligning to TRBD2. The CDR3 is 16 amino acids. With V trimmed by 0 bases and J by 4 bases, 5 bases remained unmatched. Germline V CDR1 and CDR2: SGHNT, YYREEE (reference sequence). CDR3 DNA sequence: TGTGCCAGCAGCTTGGGGACTAGCGGTAATTCAGATACGCAGTATTTT. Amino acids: CASSLGTSGNSDTQYF.

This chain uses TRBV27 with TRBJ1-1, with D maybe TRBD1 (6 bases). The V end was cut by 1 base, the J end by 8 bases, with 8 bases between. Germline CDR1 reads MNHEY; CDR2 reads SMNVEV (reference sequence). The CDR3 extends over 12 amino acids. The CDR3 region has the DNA TGTGCCAGCAGTTTATTCGGACAGGAAGCTTTCTTT. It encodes CASSLFGQEAFF.

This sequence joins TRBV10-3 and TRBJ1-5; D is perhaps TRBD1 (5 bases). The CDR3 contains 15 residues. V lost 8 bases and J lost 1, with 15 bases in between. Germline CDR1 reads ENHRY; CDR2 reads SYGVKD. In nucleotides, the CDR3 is TGTGCCATCTCAAATCAGGGAGGAAGCAATCAGCCCCAGCATTTT. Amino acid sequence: CAISNQGGSNQPQHF.

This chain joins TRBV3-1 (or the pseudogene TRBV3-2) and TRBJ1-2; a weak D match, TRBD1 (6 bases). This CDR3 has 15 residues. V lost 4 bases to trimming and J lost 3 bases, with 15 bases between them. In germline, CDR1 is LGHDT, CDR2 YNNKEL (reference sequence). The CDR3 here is CASSLGGGWHYGYTF. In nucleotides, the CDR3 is TGTGCCAGCAGCCTAGGCGGGGGCTGGCACTATGGCTACACCTTC.

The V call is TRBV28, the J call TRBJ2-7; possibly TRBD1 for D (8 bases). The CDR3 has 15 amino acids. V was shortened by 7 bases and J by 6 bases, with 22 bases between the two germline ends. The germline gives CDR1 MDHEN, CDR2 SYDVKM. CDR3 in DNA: TGTGCCAGCAAAAAACAGGGGGGGCGTACCGGCGAGCAGTACTTC. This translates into CASKKQGGRTGEQYF.